This TCR beta chain was recorded in a study of identifying expanded T cells in peripheral blood. No infections or other immune events were documented during collection. Of note for this clone: The target antigen is unknown.

Findings and caveats of the study: Variance in clone template counts between approximately two-week samples significantly increased with total template count across all healthy donors. About 1.3 clones differed between technical replicates, versus approximately 17 and 20 over time.

Clones were sequenced by immunoSEQ multiplex PCR, and TCRdb holds only the in-frame ones, with some missing. The sample has just over 90,000 clones; about 90% are singletons. CDR3 length: 15 residues. The V end lost 5 bases, the J end lost 5 bases, and 16 bases lay between the germline ends. Per the germline V gene, CDR1 is SGHAT and CDR2 is FQNNGV. This TCR derives from a person aged 18 to 69 in good health. The chain employs TRBV11-2 and TRBJ2-1; possible D gene TRBD2, 7 bases. Specimen: blood. The CDR3 DNA is TGTGCCAGCAGCCGTCGGGGGGCCCGGAACAATGAGCAGTTCTTC. It encodes CASSRRGARNNEQFF.